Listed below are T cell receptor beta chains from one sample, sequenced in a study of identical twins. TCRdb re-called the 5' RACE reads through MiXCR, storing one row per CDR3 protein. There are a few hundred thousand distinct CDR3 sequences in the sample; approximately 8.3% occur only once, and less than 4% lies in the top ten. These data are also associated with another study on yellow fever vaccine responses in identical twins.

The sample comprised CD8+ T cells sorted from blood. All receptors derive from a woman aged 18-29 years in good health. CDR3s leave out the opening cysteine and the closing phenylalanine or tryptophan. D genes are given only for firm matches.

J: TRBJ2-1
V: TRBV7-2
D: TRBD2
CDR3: ASSILAGAAYNEQF

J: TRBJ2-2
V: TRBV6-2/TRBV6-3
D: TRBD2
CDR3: ASRRPLAETNTGELF

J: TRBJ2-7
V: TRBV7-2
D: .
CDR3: ASSPWESYEQY

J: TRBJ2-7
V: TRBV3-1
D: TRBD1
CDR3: ASSHHRDRPYEQY

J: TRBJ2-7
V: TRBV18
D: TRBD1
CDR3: ASSQSRGGGEQY

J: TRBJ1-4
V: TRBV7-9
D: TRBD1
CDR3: ASSSRQGATNEKLF

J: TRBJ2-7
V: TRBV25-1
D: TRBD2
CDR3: ASSEYSWTSGKSYEQY

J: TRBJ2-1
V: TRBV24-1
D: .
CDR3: ATSPDSTNEQF

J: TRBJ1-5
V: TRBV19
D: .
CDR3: ASSPSGYQPQH

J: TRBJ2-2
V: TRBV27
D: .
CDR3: ASSSSDPNTGELF

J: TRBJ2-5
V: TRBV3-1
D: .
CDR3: ASSQITGEDLETQY

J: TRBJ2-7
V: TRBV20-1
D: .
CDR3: SARDLGMDYEQY

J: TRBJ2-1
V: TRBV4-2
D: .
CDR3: ASSQDLGGNEQF

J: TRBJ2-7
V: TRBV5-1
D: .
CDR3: ASSLAGSIGSSIYEQY

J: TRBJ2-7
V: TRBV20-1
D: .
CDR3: SANKGTSYEQY

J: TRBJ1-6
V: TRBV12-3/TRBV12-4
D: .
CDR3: ASSLDTLRTSPLH

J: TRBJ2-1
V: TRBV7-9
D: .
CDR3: ASSFLGQGNNEQF

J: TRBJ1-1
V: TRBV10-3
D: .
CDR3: AIIRDTEAF

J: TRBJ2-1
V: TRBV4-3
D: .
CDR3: ASSQGLREGDEQF

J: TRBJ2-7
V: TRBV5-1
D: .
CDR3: ASSLGGDRMFYEQY

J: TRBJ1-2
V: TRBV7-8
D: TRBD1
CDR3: ASSLRDRANYGYT

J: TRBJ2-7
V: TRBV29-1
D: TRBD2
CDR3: SVVAGGPYEQY

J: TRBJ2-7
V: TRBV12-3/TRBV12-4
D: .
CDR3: ASSSVPNEQY

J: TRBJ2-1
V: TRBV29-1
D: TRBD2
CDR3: SSEFRGVTYNEQF

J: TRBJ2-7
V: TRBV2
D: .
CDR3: ASSVSAGSYEQY

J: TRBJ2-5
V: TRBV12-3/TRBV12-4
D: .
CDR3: ASSEPNGETQY

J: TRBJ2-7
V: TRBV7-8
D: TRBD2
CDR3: ASSTSGRNEQY

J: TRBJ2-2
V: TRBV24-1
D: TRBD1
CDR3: ATSDRAGELF

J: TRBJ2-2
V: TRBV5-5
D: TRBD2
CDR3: ASSRGLAGGTGELF

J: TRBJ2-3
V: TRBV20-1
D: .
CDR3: SAGAVAATDTQY

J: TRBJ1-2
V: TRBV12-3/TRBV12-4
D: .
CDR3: ASSLWDPYGYT

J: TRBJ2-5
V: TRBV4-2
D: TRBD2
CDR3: ASSQDDSGGGETQY

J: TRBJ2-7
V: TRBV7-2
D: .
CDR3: ASSASYEQY

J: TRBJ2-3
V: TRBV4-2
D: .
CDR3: ASSQNGDFGDTQY

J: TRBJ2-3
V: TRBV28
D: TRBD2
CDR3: ASSFQREATDTQY

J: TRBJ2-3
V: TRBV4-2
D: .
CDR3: ASSQGQGESDTQY

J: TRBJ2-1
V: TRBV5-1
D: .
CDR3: ASGTNGFNEQF

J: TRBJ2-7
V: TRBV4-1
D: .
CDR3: ASSQLQGAGYYEQY

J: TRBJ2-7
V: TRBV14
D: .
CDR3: ASSQWRSYEQY

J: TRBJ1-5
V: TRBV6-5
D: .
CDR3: ASSYSGSNQPQH

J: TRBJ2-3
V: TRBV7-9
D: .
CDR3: ASSPYDPSPWY

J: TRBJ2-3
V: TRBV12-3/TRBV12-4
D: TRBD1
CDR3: ASSLVDRGLTDTQY

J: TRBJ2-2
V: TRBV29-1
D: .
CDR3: SVIPDRNTGELF

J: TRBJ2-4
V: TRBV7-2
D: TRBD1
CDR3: ASSPTGGGNIQY

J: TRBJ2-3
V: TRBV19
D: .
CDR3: ANWRRPDTQY

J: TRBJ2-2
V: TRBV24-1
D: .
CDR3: ATSDRSANTGELF

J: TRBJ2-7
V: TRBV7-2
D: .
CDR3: ASRLGGTYEQY

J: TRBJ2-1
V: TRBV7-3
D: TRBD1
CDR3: ASSLMGTGIHNEQF

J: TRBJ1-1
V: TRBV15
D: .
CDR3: ATSRGGGTEAF

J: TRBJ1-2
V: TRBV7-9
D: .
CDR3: ASSPSSAQWYGYT

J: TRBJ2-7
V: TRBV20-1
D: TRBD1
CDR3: SARGDRDSFPYEQY

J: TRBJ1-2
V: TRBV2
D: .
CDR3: ASGGYGYT

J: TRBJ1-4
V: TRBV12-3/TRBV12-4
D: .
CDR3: ASLGYNGEKLF

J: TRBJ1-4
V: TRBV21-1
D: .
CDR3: ASSKRSLF

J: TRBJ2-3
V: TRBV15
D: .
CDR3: ATSRDNTDTQY

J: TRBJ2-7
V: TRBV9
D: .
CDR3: ASSVGGGGKEQY

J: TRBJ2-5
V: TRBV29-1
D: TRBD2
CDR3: SVVSSGRSWEETQY

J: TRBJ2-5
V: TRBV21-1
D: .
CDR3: ASSKDSPRDREETQY

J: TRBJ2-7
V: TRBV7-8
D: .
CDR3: ASSLTSNTYEQY